This T cell receptor (beta chain) was observed in a study of identical twins. Trimming took 6 bases from V and 7 from J; bases not matched to a gene: 10. The CDR3 has 15 residues. Germline-derived CDR1 and CDR2 are MDHEN and SYDVKM. Each donor (without exception) was a healthy Caucasian. Points from the study as a whole: The study found that models underestimated out-of-frame TCR alpha sharing in monozygotic twins. Fewer insertions were carried by abundant cord blood beta clonotypes, but none was seen in memory repertoires.

Details on this clonotype: What it binds is not known.

TCRdb processed the 5' RACE reads anew with MiXCR; each CDR3 protein has one entry. Among under 300,000 distinct CDR3 sequences listed, 9.5% to 15% were seen once. These same records also appear under a second study, on yellow fever vaccine responses in identical twins.

Material: memory (CD45RO+) T cells sorted from blood. The sequence was obtained from a woman between 18 and 29 years old in good health. This chain connects TRBV28 to TRBJ2-1; TRBD1 agrees at 9 bases. The CDR3 is CASSLTGTGRNEQFF. CDR3 coding DNA: TGTGCCAGCAGCCTAACCGGGACAGGGAGGAATGAGCAGTTCTTC.